This TCR beta chain was retrieved from a study of cytomegalovirus exposure and HLA in healthy donors. Points from the study as a whole: Cytomegalovirus association was listed for approximately 150 TCR beta chains. It was found in a later analysis that first-cohort TCR clusters tended to co-occur in the 100 to 150 validation repertoires. Diagnosis of cytomegalovirus status made by the classifier reportedly showed high specificity and sensitivity.

V lost 1 base and J 4 bases, leaving 16 bases between the germline ends. The CDR3 is 16 residues long. Germline-derived CDR1 and CDR2 are SGHNT and YYREEE (reference sequence). In the case of this clone: The target antigen is unknown.

TCRdb keeps only in-frame clones here, not all; method: immunoSEQ multiplex PCR. The table has 60,000 or so clones, roughly 90% seen once. The receptor comes from a woman aged 25 to 45 in good health and CMV-seronegative. The V gene is TRBV5-4, the J gene TRBJ2-3; D is perhaps TRBD2 (6 bases). Sequencing was done on a sample of PBMCs. This CDR3 reads CASSLPRDSRSDTQYF. The CDR3, as DNA: TGTGCCAGCAGCTTGCCGCGGGACTCTCGGTCAGATACGCAGTATTTT.